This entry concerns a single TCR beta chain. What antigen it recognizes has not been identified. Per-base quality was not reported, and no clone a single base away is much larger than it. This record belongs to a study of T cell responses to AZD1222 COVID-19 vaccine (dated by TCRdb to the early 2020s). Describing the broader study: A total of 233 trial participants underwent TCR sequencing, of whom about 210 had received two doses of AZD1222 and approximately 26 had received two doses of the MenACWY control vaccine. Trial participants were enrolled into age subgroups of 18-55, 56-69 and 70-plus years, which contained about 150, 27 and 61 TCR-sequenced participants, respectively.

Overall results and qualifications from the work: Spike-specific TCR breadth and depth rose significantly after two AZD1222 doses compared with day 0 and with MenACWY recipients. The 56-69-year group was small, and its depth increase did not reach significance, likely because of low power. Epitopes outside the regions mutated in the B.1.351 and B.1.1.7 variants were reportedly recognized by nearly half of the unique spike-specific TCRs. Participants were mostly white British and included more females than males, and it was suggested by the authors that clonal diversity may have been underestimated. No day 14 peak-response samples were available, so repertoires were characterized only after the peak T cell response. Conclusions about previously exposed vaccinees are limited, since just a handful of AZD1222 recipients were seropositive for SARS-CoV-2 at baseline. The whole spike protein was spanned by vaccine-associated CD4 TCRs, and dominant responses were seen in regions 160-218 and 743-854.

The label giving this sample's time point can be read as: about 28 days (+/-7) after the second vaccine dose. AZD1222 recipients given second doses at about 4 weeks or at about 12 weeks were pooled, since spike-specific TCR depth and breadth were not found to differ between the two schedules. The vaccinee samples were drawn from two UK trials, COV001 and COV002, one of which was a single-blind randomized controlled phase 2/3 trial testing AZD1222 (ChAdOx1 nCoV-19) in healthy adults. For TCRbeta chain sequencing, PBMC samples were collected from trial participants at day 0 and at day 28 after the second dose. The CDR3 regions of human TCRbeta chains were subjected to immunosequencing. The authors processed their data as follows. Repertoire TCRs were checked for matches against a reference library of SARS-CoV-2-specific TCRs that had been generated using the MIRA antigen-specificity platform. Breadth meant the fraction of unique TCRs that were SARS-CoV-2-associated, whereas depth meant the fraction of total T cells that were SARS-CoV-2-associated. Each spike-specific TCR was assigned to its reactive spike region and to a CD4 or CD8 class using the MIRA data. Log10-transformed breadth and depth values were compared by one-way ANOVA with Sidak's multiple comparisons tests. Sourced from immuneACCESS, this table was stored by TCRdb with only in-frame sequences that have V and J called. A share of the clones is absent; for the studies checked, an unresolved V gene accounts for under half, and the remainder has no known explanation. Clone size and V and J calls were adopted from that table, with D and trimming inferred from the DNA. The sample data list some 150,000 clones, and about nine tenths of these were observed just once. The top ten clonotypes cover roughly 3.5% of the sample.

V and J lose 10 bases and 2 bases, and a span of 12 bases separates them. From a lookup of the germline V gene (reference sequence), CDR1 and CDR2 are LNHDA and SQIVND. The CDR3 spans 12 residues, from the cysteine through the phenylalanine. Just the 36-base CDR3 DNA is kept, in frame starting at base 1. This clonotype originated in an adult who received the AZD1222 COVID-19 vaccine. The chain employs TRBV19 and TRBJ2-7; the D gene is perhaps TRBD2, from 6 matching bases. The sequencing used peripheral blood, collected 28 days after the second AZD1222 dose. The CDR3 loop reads CATKSGPYEQYF. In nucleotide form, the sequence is TGTGCCACAAAAAGCGGGCCCTACGAGCAGTACTTC.